The 15 T cell receptor beta chains given below trace back to one sample, sequenced in a study of T cell changes during pregnancy in multiple sclerosis. Using immunoSEQ multiplex PCR, the repertoire was profiled, and TCRdb retains in-frame clones only, with some absent. The sample has some 64,000 clones, roughly nine tenths seen once; the top ten hold 2.5% to 4%. Sequenced here: peripheral blood, sampled in the first trimester of pregnancy. These receptors were obtained from a female donor in good health, enrolled as a control in a pregnancy study.

This chain links TRBV10-2 with TRBJ2-7; D not certain. This CDR3 has 15 amino acids. V shed 5 bases and J shed 1 base, with 15 bases lying between them. Germline CDR1 is WSHSY and CDR2 is SAAADI. The CDR3 region has the DNA TGCGCCAGCAGTCCCTTACTAATCCCGTCCTACGAGCAGTACTTC. Protein: CASSPLLIPSYEQYF.

This clone was counted many times. The genes are TRBV5-6 and TRBJ1-2, with 7 bases lining up with TRBD1. V was pared by 6 bases and J by 4 bases, with 9 bases of the junction left unmatched. CDR1 and CDR2 (germline): SGHDT, YYEEEE. The CDR3 contains 14 residues. The CDR3 DNA is TGTGCCAGCAACCCTAGGGGGCAGGGCTATGGCTACACCTTC. Protein sequence: CASNPRGQGYGYTF.

This clone is medium-sized. Within the sample, other DNA sequences also encode this same CDR3. This chain links TRBV7-3 with TRBJ1-2; D perhaps matches TRBD1 (5 bases). The CDR3 runs to 15 residues. Trimming left V 5 bases short and J 5 bases short, with 18 bases between. Germline loops: CDR1 SGHTA, CDR2 FQGTGA. The CDR3 DNA reads TGTGCCAGCAGCCCACGGACATCCCCTAGGTATGGCTACACCTTC. Translating it yields CASSPRTSPRYGYTF.

V usage is TRBV5-6 and J usage is TRBJ1-2, with 8 bases identical to TRBD1. Trimming cost V 4 bases and J 6 bases; bases outside gene matches: 5. Germline lookup yields CDR1 SGHDT and CDR2 YYEEEE. The CDR3 is 13 amino acids. Here the CDR3 DNA reads TGTGCCAGCAGCCGCCACAGGGGGAATGGCTACACCTTC. This encodes CASSRHRGNGYTF.

V and J are TRBV7-9 and TRBJ1-1; TRBD1 agrees at 10 bases. Germline loops: CDR1 SEHNR, CDR2 FQNEAQ (reference sequence). This CDR3 region has 15 residues. The V segment lost 5 bases and the J segment 3 bases; nucleotides outside the gene matches: 6. The CDR3 protein is CASSDSGTGDTEAFF. In DNA, the CDR3 is TGTGCCAGCAGCGACTCCGGGACAGGGGACACTGAAGCTTTCTTT.

This clone appeared a single time. This chain connects TRBV5-4 to TRBJ2-2; the D gene is possibly TRBD1 (5 bases). V gave up 4 bases and J gave up 2 bases, with 15 bases separating them. Germline loops: CDR1 SGHNT, CDR2 YYREEE (reference sequence). The CDR3 is made up of 16 amino acids. The CDR3 sequence is CASSDSRIGNTGELFF. The CDR3 coding sequence is TGTGCCAGCAGCGACAGCCGGATCGGAAACACCGGGGAGCTGTTTTTT.

The rearrangement joins TRBV6-5 to TRBJ2-7, with a possible D match to TRBD2 (7 bases). The V gene's germline CDR1 is MNHEY and CDR2 SVGAGI. V dropped 5 bases and J dropped 12 bases, with 20 bases sitting between them. This CDR3 has 13 amino acids. The CDR3 bases are TGTGCCAGCAGTACCGCACAGGGCGGGGAGGGGTACTTC. Protein product: CASSTAQGGEGYF.

The J gene is TRBJ1-3, the V gene TRBV5-4, with 8 bases aligning to TRBD1. The CDR3 is made up of 18 amino acids. Germline trimming cut 4 bases from V and 0 bases from J; bases unmatched to any gene: 12. Germline CDR1 is SGHNT and CDR2 is YYREEE (reference sequence). Here the CDR3 DNA reads TGTGCCAGCAGCCTCGGACAGGGCAGCCCTCTCTCTGGAAACACCATATATTTT. Amino acids: CASSLGQGSPLSGNTIYF.

The table lists this clone with a count of one. This sequence joins TRBV7-3 and TRBJ2-3; tentative D call: TRBD2 (6 bases). With 5 bases removed from V and 1 base from J, the gap between germline ends came to 13 bases. Germline V gene sequence: CDR1 SGHTA, CDR2 FQGTGA. This CDR3 contains 15 residues. The CDR3 region has the DNA TGTGCCAGCAGCCCAAGCGGGCGGCGCACAGATACGCAGTATTTT. Residues: CASSPSGRRTDTQYF. Drawing the rest from reference TRBV7-3 and TRBJ2-3, the complete variable domain is GAGVSQTPSNKVTEKGKYVELRCDPISGHTALYWYRQSLGQGPEFLIYFQGTGAADDSGLPNDRFFAVRPEGSVSTLKIQRTERGDSAVYLCASSPSGRRTDTQYFGPGTRLTVL.

The rearrangement links TRBV11-2 to TRBJ2-7; TRBD2 is a possible D gene (6 bases). Germline V gene data show CDR1 as SGHAT and CDR2 as FQNNGV. The germline V and J ends were trimmed by 5 bases and 6 bases, with 14 bases remaining between them. The CDR3 spans 13 residues. The DNA for the CDR3 is TGTGCCAGCAGCCTCGGGACTTCGGGCGAGCAGTACTTC. Protein: CASSLGTSGEQYF.

The sample holds one count of this clone. The rearrangement joins TRBV7-8 to TRBJ2-7; D might be TRBD1 (6 bases). The CDR3 is made up of 17 amino acids. V was cut by 0 bases and J by 2 bases, with 17 bases left in between. Germline assignment: CDR1 SGHVS and CDR2 FQNEAQ. Written as DNA, the CDR3 is TGTGCCAGCAGCTTAGCAGTCGGAGGACAGTCAACCTACGAGCAGTACTTC. It codes for CASSLAVGGQSTYEQYF.

The V call is TRBV7-3, the J call TRBJ2-7, with TRBD2 matching over 8 bases. The junction had 4 bases not matched to a gene; V was cut back by 2 bases and J by 7 bases. Germline CDR1 is SGHTA and CDR2 is FQGTGA. The CDR3 extends over 13 amino acids. The CDR3 nucleotides read TGTGCCAGCAGCTTAGGCGCTAGCGGGGAGCAGTACTTC. It specifies CASSLGASGEQYF.

This clone has just one count. The V gene is TRBV5-4, the J gene TRBJ2-3; D might be TRBD1 (6 bases). The CDR3 sequence is 15 residues long. The germline V and J ends were trimmed by 4 bases and 0 bases, with 12 bases remaining between them. The germline V gene encodes CDR1 SGHNT and CDR2 YYREEE (reference sequence). This CDR3 is CASSPRQVSTDTQYF. The CDR3 nucleotides are TGTGCCAGCAGCCCTAGACAGGTTAGCACAGATACGCAGTATTTT.

This chain links TRBV10-3 with TRBJ2-5; D is perhaps TRBD2 (6 bases). V was trimmed by 7 bases and J by 1 base, leaving 10 bases between them. CDR3 size: 13 residues. Germline values: CDR1 ENHRY, CDR2 SYGVKD. The CDR3 DNA follows: TGTGCCATCACCGGGGGTCCCCAAGAGACCCAGTACTTC. It yields the protein CAITGGPQETQYF.

The chain's CDR3 is CASTEGGSRHEQYF. The CDR3 nucleotides are TGTGCCAGCACCGAGGGGGGGAGTAGACACGAGCAGTACTTC. V and J are TRBV2 and TRBJ2-7; D possibly corresponds to TRBD2 (7 bases). Germline loops: CDR1 SNHLY, CDR2 FYNNEI. Between the trimmed V and J ends, which lost 7 bases and 5 bases, there was a span of 18 bases. This CDR3 has 14 amino acids.